This T cell receptor beta chain derives from a study of blood T cell repertoires in COVID-19. Whole-study context: Specimens from acute and convalescent COVID-19 originated in the United States, Italy and Spain.

Study processing details: Cell counts per sample came from amplifying reference gene primers. TCRdb's table, derived via immunoSEQ multiplex PCR, lists solely in-frame clones and lacks some. The DNA was the basis for D and trimming; V, J and clone size are from that table. The sample yields roughly 260,000 clones, 82% seen once. This CDR3 comprises 15 residues. V shed 0 bases, J shed 0 bases, and the junction held 1 base outside the gene matches. The V gene's germline CDR1 is SGDLS and CDR2 YYNGEE. What was sequenced was peripheral blood. The chain combines TRBV9 with TRBJ2-5, with TRBD2 matching 8 bases. The receptor comes from a woman aged 18 to 35 with acute or convalescent COVID-19. In DNA form, the CDR3 reads TGTGCCAGCAGCGTAGGTAGCGGGAACCAAGAGACCCAGTACTTC. Translated: CASSVGSGNQETQYF.